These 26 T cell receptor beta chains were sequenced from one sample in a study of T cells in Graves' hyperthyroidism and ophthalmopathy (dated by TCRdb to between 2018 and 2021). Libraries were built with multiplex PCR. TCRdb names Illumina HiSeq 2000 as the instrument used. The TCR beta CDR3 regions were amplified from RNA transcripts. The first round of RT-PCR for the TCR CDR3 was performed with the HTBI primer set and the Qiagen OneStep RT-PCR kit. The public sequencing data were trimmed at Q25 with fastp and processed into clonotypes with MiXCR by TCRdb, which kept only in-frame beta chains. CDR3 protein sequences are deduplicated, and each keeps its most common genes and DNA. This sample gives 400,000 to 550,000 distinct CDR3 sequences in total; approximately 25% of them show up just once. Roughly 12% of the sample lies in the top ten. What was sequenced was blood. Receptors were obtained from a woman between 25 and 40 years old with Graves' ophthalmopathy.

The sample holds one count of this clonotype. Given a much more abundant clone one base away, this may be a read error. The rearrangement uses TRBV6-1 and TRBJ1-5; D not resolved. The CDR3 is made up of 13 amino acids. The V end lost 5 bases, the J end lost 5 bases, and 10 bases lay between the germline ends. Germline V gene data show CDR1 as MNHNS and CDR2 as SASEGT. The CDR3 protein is CASSLTIYQPQHF. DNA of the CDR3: TGTGCCAGCAGTCTGACCATTTATCAGCCCCAGCATTTT.

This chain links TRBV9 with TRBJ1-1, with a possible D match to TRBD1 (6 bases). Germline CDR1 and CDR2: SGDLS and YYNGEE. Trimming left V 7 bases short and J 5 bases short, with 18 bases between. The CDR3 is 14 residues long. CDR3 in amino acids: CASQGGGSGTEAFF. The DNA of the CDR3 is TGTGCCAGCCAAGGAGGGGGATCCGGGACTGAAGCTTTCTTT.

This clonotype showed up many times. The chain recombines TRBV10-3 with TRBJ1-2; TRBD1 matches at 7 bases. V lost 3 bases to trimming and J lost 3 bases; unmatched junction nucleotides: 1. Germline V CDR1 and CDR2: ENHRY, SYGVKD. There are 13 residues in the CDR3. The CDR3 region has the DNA TGTGCCATCAGTGACCAGGGGGACTATGGCTACACCTTC. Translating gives CAISDQGDYGYTF.

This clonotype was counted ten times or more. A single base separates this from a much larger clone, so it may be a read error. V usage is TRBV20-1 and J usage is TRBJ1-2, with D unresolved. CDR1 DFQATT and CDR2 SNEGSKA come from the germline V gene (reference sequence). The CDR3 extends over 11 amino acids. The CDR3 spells CSARVNYGHTF. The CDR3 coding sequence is TGCAGTGCTCGGGTTAACTATGGCCACACCTTC.

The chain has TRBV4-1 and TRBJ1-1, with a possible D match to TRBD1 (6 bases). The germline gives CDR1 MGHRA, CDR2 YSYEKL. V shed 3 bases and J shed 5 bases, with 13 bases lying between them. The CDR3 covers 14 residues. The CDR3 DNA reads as TGCGCCAGCAGCCACGAGGGGGTCGGGACTGAAGCTTTCTTT. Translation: CASSHEGVGTEAFF.

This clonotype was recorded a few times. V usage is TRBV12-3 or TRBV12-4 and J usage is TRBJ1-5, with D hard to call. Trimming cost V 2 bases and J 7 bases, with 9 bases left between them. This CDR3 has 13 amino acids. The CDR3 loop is CASSLTIGQPQHF. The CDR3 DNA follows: TGTGCCAGCAGTTTAACCATCGGACAGCCCCAGCATTTT.

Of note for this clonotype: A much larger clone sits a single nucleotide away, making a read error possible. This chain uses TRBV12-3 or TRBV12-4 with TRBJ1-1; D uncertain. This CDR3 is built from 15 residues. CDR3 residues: CASRLEGLGNTEACF. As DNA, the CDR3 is TGTGCCAGCAGGCTCGAAGGTTTGGGGAACACTGAAGCTTGCTTT.

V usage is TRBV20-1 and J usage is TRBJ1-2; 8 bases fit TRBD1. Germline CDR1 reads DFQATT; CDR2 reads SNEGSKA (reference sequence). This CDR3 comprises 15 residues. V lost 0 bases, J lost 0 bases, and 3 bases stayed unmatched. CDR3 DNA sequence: TGCAGTGCTAGAGATGGGGACAGGTCTAACTATGGCTACACCTTC. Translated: CSARDGDRSNYGYTF.

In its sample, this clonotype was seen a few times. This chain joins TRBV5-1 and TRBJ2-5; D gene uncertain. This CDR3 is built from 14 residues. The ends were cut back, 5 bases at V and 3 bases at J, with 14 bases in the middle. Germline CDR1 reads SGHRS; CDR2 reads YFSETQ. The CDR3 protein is CASRVGMLKETQYF. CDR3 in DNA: TGCGCCAGCAGAGTAGGGATGTTAAAAGAGACCCAGTACTTC.

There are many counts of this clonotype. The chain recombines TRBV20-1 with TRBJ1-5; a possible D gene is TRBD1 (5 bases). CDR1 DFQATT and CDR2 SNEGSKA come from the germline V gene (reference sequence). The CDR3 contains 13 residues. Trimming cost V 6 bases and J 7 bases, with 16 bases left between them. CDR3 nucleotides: TGCAGTGCCCCCTTAGGGGTGGAGCAGCCCCAGCATTTT. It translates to CSAPLGVEQPQHF.

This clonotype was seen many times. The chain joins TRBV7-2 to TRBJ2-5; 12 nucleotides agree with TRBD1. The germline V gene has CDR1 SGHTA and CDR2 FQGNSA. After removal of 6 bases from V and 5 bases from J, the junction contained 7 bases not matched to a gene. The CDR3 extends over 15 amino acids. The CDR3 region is CASRKGQGAAETQYF. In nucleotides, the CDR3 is TGTGCCAGCAGAAAGGGACAGGGGGCGGCGGAGACCCAGTACTTC.

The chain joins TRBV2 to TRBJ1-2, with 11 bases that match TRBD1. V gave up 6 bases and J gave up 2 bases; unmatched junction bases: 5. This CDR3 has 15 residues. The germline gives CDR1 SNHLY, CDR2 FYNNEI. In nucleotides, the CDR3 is TGTGCCAGCAGGAAGGGGACAGGGGGGAACTATGGCTACACCTTC. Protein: CASRKGTGGNYGYTF.

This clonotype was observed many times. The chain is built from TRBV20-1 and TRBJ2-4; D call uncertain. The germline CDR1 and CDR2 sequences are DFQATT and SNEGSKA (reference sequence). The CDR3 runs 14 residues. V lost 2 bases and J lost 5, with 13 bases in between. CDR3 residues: CSARRSDLQNIQYF. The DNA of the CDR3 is TGCAGTGCTAGAAGGTCGGACCTACAAAACATTCAGTACTTC.

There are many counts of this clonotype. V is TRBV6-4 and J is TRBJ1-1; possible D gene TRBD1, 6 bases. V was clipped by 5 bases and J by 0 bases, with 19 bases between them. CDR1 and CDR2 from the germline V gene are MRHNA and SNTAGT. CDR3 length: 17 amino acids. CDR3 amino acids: CASSTRRGGLLNTEAFF. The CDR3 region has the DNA TGTGCCAGCAGTACACGGAGGGGGGGCCTGTTGAACACTGAAGCTTTCTTT.

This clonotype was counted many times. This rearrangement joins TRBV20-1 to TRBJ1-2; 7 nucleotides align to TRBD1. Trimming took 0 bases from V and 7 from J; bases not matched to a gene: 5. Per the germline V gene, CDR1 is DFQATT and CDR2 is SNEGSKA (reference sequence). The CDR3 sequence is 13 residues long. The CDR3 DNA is TGCAGTGCTAGAGAAGGGGGCACGGGTGGCTACACCTTC. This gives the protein CSAREGGTGGYTF.

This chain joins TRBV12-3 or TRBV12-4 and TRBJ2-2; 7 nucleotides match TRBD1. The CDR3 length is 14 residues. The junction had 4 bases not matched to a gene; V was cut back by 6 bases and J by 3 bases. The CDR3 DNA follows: TGTGCCAGCAGCACGGGACAGTACACCGGGGAGCTGTTTTTT. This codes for CASSTGQYTGELFF.

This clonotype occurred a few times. Here the CDR3 reads CASRALNGGAETQYF. The CDR3 DNA sequence: TGTGCCAGCAGGGCTTTGAACGGGGGAGCAGAGACCCAGTACTTC. V usage is TRBV28 and J usage is TRBJ2-5; D might be TRBD2 (6 bases). Germline V lookup: CDR1 MDHEN, CDR2 SYDVKM. V was clipped by 6 bases and J by 4 bases, with 18 bases between them. This CDR3 is built from 15 residues.

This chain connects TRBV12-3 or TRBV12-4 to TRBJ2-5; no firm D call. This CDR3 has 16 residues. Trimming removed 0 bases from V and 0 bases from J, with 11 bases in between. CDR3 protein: CASSLASGWDQETQYF. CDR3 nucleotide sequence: TGTGCCAGCAGTTTAGCGTCTGGATGGGACCAAGAGACCCAGTACTTC.

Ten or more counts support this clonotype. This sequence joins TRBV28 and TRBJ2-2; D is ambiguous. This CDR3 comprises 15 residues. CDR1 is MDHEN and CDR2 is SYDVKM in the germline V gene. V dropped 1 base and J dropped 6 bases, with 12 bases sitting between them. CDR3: CASSLSFDTPGELFF. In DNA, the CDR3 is TGTGCCAGCAGTTTATCGTTTGACACCCCCGGGGAGCTGTTTTTT.

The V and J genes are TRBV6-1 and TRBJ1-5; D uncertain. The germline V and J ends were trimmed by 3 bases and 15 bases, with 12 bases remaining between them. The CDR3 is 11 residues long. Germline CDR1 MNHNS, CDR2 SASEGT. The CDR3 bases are TGTGCCAGCAGTGACAGCGCGACCTGGCATTTT. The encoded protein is CASSDSATWHF.

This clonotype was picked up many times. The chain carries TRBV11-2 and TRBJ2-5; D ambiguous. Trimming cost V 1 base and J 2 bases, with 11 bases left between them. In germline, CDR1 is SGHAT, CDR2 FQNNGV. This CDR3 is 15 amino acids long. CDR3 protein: CASSLVEAAQETQYF. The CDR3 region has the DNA TGTGCCAGCAGCTTAGTAGAGGCAGCTCAAGAGACCCAGTACTTC.

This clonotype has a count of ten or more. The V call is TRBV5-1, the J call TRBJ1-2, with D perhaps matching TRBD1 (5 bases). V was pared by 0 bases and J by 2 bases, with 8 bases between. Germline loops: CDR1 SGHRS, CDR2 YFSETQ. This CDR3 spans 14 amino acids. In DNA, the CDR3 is TGCGCCAGCAGCTTGGATGGGGGGAACTATGGCTACACCTTC. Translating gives CASSLDGGNYGYTF.

The CDR3 is CASTERRNSGNTIYF. The DNA for the CDR3 is TGTGCCAGCACCGAAAGGCGGAACTCTGGAAACACCATATATTTT. The genes are TRBV6-1 and TRBJ1-3; D not resolved. Trimming pared 7 bases from V and 0 bases from J, leaving 13 bases between. In germline, CDR1 is MNHNS, CDR2 SASEGT. The CDR3 sequence is 15 residues long.

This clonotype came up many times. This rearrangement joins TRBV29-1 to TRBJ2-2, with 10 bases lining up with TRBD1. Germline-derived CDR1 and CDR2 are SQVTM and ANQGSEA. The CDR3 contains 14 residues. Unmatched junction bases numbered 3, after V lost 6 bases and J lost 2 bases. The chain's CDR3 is CSVWTGGNTGELFF. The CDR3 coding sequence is TGCAGCGTCTGGACAGGGGGAAACACCGGGGAGCTGTTTTTT.

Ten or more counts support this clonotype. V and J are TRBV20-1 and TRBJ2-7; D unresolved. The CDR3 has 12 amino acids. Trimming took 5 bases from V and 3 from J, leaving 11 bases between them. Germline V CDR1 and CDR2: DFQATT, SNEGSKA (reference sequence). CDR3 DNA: TGCAGTGCTGGGGTCAGTAGCTACGAGCAGTACTTC. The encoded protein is CSAGVSSYEQYF.

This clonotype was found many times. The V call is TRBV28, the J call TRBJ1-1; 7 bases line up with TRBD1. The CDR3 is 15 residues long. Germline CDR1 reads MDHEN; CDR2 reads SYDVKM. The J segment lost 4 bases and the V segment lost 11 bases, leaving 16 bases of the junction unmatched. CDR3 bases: TGTGCCTCGTCCCTCCGGAGGGGGCATCGCACTGAAGCTTTCTTT. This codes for CASSLRRGHRTEAFF.